Below are 25 T cell receptor beta chains sequenced from a single sample in a study of T cell changes during pregnancy in multiple sclerosis. Only in-frame clones appear in the TCRdb table, and some are missing; sequencing was by immunoSEQ multiplex PCR. The sample has about 92,000 clones, 94% seen once; the top ten hold roughly 2.2%. Sequenced material: peripheral blood, taken in the third trimester of pregnancy. The receptors here all came from a female donor with multiple sclerosis, enrolled in a pregnancy study.

V gene TRBV5-1 combines with J gene TRBJ2-7; possible D gene TRBD2, 6 bases. V lost 9 bases to trimming and J lost 6 bases, with 19 bases between them. The germline gives CDR1 SGHRS, CDR2 YFSETQ. This CDR3 region has 13 residues. The CDR3 DNA reads TGCGCCACCTCTACCGGGACTCCGGGCGAGCAGTACTTC. Protein product: CATSTGTPGEQYF.

V usage is TRBV7-3 and J usage is TRBJ2-1, with 9 bases matching TRBD2. CDR3 length: 16 amino acids. Trimming cost V 2 bases and J 6 bases; bases outside gene matches: 8. Germline V lookup: CDR1 SGHTA, CDR2 FQGTGA. The CDR3 loop reads CASSLVPAGGPNEQFF. CDR3 bases: TGTGCCAGCAGCTTAGTGCCAGCGGGAGGTCCCAATGAGCAGTTCTTC.

This clone showed up just a few times. The chain carries TRBV28 and TRBJ1-1, with a tentative D call TRBD1 (6 bases). V lost 6 bases and J 10 bases, leaving 15 bases between the germline ends. In germline, CDR1 is MDHEN, CDR2 SYDVKM. The CDR3 is 12 amino acids. CDR3 protein: CASSPPDRPAFF. The CDR3 DNA follows: TGTGCCAGCAGCCCACCGGACAGACCAGCTTTCTTT.

J is TRBJ2-2 and V is TRBV5-1; TRBD2 is a possible D gene (6 bases). This CDR3 comprises 16 residues. V shed 4 bases and J shed 0 bases, with 13 bases lying between them. CDR1 is SGHRS and CDR2 is YFSETQ in the germline V gene. The CDR3 bases are TGCGCCAGCAGCCCTAGCGCGGGGACGAACACCGGGGAGCTGTTTTTT. Translation gives CASSPSAGTNTGELFF. Complete variable domain (other parts from reference TRBV5-1 and TRBJ2-2): KAGVTQTPRYLIKTRGQQVTLSCSPISGHRSVSWYQQTPGQGLQFLFEYFSETQRNKGNFPGRFSGRQFSNSRSEMNVSTLELGDSALYLCASSPSAGTNTGELFFGEGSRLTVL.

For this clone: Given the absence of the conserved phenylalanine or tryptophan at the CDR3 end, a read error is likely. The DNA is left out, because the CDR3 cannot be placed on it with certainty; the CDR3 is given as TCRdb lists it. The chain uses TRBV15 and TRBJ1-2. The germline gives CDR1 LNHNV, CDR2 YYDKDF (reference sequence). The CDR3 is 12 residues long, counting both termini. This CDR3 is CATSRDTLGWEI.

V is TRBV19 and J is TRBJ1-1; tentative D call: TRBD1 (6 bases). This CDR3 has 13 amino acids. Germline V lookup: CDR1 LNHDA, CDR2 SQIVND (reference sequence). V gave up 6 bases and J gave up 0 bases, with 8 bases separating them. The CDR3, as DNA: TGTGCCAGTAGACAGGGACTGAACACTGAAGCTTTCTTT. Protein: CASRQGLNTEAFF.

DNA for the CDR3: TGTGCCAGCAGCCCTGCAGGGACAGGTCCCTACAATGAGCAGTTCTTC. This codes for CASSPAGTGPYNEQFF. V usage is TRBV4-2 and J usage is TRBJ2-1, with 8 bases identical to TRBD1. In germline, CDR1 is LGHNA, CDR2 YNFKEQ. The CDR3 runs to 16 residues. The V segment lost 4 bases and the J segment 2 bases; nucleotides outside the gene matches: 7.

The V and J genes are TRBV2 and TRBJ1-4, with D possibly being TRBD1 (6 bases). CDR1 SNHLY and CDR2 FYNNEI come from the germline V gene. The CDR3 consists of 16 residues. Between the trimmed V and J ends, which lost 6 bases and 4 bases, there was a span of 18 bases. The CDR3 loop reads CASRTSPGTNNEKLFF. The CDR3 coding sequence is TGTGCCAGCAGAACAAGCCCCGGGACAAATAATGAAAAACTGTTTTTT.

V is TRBV6-5 and J is TRBJ1-4, with 10 bases aligning to TRBD1. V was pared by 1 base and J by 9 bases, with 8 bases of the junction left unmatched. CDR1 and CDR2 (germline): MNHEY, SVGAGI. This CDR3 contains 16 residues. CDR3 loop: CASSYWRGQGTQKLFF. CDR3 coding DNA: TGTGCCAGCAGTTACTGGAGGGGACAGGGGACCCAAAAACTGTTTTTT.

For this clone: One end of the junction is discordant with germline, which a read error may explain. The chain recombines TRBV7-7 with TRBJ1-1; D might be TRBD1 (5 bases). CDR1 is SSHAT, CDR2 FNYEAQ, per germline (reference sequence). The CDR3 is 13 amino acids. CDR3 region: CASSYSTATEAFF. The CDR3 DNA follows: TGTGCTAGCAGCTATTCGACAGCAACTGAAGCTTTCTTT. The entire variable domain, with the rest obtained from reference TRBV7-7 and TRBJ1-1, is as follows: GAGVSQSPRYKVTKRGQDVTLRCDPISSHATLYWYQQALGQGPEFLTYFNYEAQPDKSGLPSDRFSAERPEGSISTLTIQRTEQRDSAMYRCASSYSTATEAFFGQGTRLTVV.

The chain couples TRBV9 to TRBJ1-2; 8 bases align to TRBD1. Germline CDR1 reads SGDLS; CDR2 reads YYNGEE. The CDR3 is 14 residues long. The V and J ends lost 0 bases and 6 bases, in that order; junction bases with no gene match: 4. The CDR3 spells CASSVAMTGDGYTF. CDR3 DNA: TGTGCCAGCAGCGTAGCTATGACAGGGGATGGCTACACCTTC.

The chain carries TRBV27 and TRBJ2-2, with 7 bases identical to TRBD1. Germline CDR1 reads MNHEY; CDR2 reads SMNVEV (reference sequence). The CDR3 runs 15 residues. Trimming removed 0 bases from V and 6 bases from J; junction bases left unmatched: 4. CDR3 sequence reads: CASSLSGQAPGELFF. CDR3 coding DNA: TGTGCCAGCAGTTTATCAGGACAGGCGCCCGGGGAGCTGTTTTTT.

The chain links TRBV2 to TRBJ2-1, with 9 bases fitting TRBD1. This CDR3 region has 15 residues. V lost 4 bases, J lost 6 bases, and 7 bases stayed unmatched. From germline, CDR1 is SNHLY and CDR2 FYNNEI. CDR3 DNA: TGTGCCAGCAGTGGACGGACAGGGGTGGGCAATGAGCAGTTCTTC. Residues: CASSGRTGVGNEQFF.

This clone was seen a few times. The chain uses TRBV9 and TRBJ2-1; tentatively, D is TRBD2 (5 bases). Trimming cost V 3 bases and J 9 bases, with 13 bases left between them. The CDR3 sequence is 13 residues long. Looked up from germline, CDR1 is SGDLS and CDR2 is YYNGEE. The CDR3 DNA sequence: TGTGCCAGCAGCGGAGCGGTAACGGGTGAGCAGTTCTTC. Protein sequence: CASSGAVTGEQFF. Full variable domain (remainder filled in from reference TRBV9 and TRBJ2-1): DSGVTQTPKHLITATGQRVTLRCSPRSGDLSVYWYQQSLDQGLQFLIQYYNGEERAKGNILERFSAQQFPDLHSELNLSSLELGDSALYFCASSGAVTGEQFFGPGTRLTVL.

CDR3 loop: CAISDILGQTIYEQYF. The CDR3 DNA reads TGTGCCATCAGTGATATTTTAGGACAGACTATATACGAGCAGTACTTC. This chain links TRBV10-3 with TRBJ2-7; possibly TRBD1 for D (6 bases). The germline V gene encodes CDR1 ENHRY and CDR2 SYGVKD. V lost 3 bases and J 4 bases, leaving 19 bases between the germline ends. This CDR3 contains 16 residues.

The chain employs TRBV27 and TRBJ2-5, with D possibly TRBD2 on 6 matching bases. CDR3 size: 15 residues. CDR1 MNHEY and CDR2 SMNVEV come from the germline V gene (reference sequence). Between the trimmed V and J ends, which lost 5 bases and 2 bases, there was a span of 15 bases. CDR3 in amino acids: CASSPPGRGQETQYF. As DNA, the CDR3 is TGTGCCAGCAGTCCGCCCGGGAGAGGTCAAGAGACCCAGTACTTC.

The chain uses TRBV28 and TRBJ1-3, with no clear D. The V gene's germline CDR1 is MDHEN and CDR2 SYDVKM. CDR3 length: 13 amino acids. V was pared by 8 bases and J by 2 bases, with 10 bases between. CDR3 in amino acids: CASLNSPGNTIYF. In DNA, the CDR3 is TGTGCCAGCTTGAACAGTCCTGGAAACACCATATATTTT.

This clone was counted a single time. This chain joins TRBV19 and TRBJ2-7, with 10 positions matching TRBD2. CDR3 length equals 14 residues. The V gene end was trimmed by 6 bases and the J gene end by 2 bases; junction bases not matched to a gene: 4. Germline loops: CDR1 LNHDA, CDR2 SQIVND (reference sequence). The DNA of the CDR3 is TGTGCCAGTAGCCGAACTAGCGGGGCCTACGAGCAGTACTTC. It codes for CASSRTSGAYEQYF.

The chain links TRBV10-2 to TRBJ2-1; 14 bases fit TRBD2. The J segment lost 6 bases and the V segment lost 7 bases, leaving 5 bases of the junction unmatched. CDR1 is WSHSY, CDR2 SAAADI, per germline. CDR3 size: 15 residues. The CDR3: CASKRTSGRLNEQFF. The CDR3 DNA reads TGCGCCAGCAAAAGGACTAGCGGGAGGCTCAATGAGCAGTTCTTC.

This chain uses TRBV7-8 with TRBJ2-2, with a possible D match to TRBD2 (5 bases). V gave up 10 bases and J gave up 5 bases, with 20 bases separating them. CDR1 is SGHVS and CDR2 is FQNEAQ in the germline V gene. This CDR3 is 15 amino acids long. CDR3 amino acids: CATSLAPYPTGELFF. CDR3 DNA: TGTGCCACCTCCCTAGCACCGTATCCTACCGGGGAGCTGTTTTTT. Full variable domain (missing parts from reference TRBV7-8 and TRBJ2-2): GAGVSQSPRYKVAKRGQDVALRCDPISGHVSLFWYQQALGQGPEFLTYFQNEAQLDKSGLPSDRFFAERPEGSVSTLKIQRTQQEDSAVYLCATSLAPYPTGELFFGEGSRLTVL.

The chain is built from TRBV4-1 and TRBJ1-4; the D gene is possibly TRBD1 (5 bases). The CDR3 is 19 residues long. Deletions cut 1 base from V and 8 bases from J, with 26 bases between. The V gene's germline CDR1 is MGHRA and CDR2 YSYEKL. CDR3 loop: CASSQVSNFRARVEEKLFF. For the CDR3, the DNA is TGCGCCAGCAGCCAAGTTTCAAATTTTAGGGCCAGGGTGGAGGAAAAACTGTTTTTT.

The chain has TRBV30 and TRBJ1-1; TRBD1 is a possible D gene (5 bases). CDR1 and CDR2 (germline): GTSNPN, SVGIG (reference sequence). The CDR3 is 11 residues long. Trimming removed 5 bases at V and 7 bases at J, with 11 bases between. The CDR3: CAWARGNEAFF. Here the CDR3 DNA reads TGTGCCTGGGCTAGGGGAAATGAAGCTTTCTTT.

This sequence joins TRBV2 and TRBJ1-2; TRBD1 agrees at 9 bases. Germline-derived CDR1 and CDR2 are SNHLY and FYNNEI. The J segment lost 4 bases and the V segment lost 9 bases, leaving 9 bases of the junction unmatched. The CDR3 totals 14 residues. CDR3: CAREAYRGLYGYTF. In nucleotides, the CDR3 is TGTGCCAGAGAAGCTTACAGGGGGCTCTATGGCTACACCTTC.

The chain couples TRBV6-5 to TRBJ2-7; 10 bases line up with TRBD2. This CDR3 region has 14 residues. V was pared by 6 bases and J by 1 base, with 3 bases of the junction left unmatched. Germline V CDR1 and CDR2: MNHEY, SVGAGI. CDR3 DNA: TGTGCCAGCAGGGGGACTAGCGCATCCTACGAGCAGTACTTC. Protein product: CASRGTSASYEQYF.

J is TRBJ1-1 and V is TRBV5-4, with 8 bases fitting TRBD1. The CDR3 extends over 14 amino acids. CDR1 is SGHNT and CDR2 is YYREEE in the germline V gene (reference sequence). V trimming: 1 base; J trimming: 5 bases; junction bases outside the gene matches: 4. The CDR3 spells CASSLQGAATEAFF. CDR3 nucleotide sequence: TGTGCCAGCAGCTTGCAGGGGGCCGCAACTGAAGCTTTCTTT. Filled out from reference TRBV5-4 and TRBJ1-1, the complete variable domain reads ETGVTQSPTHLIKTRGQQVTLRCSSQSGHNTVSWYQQALGQGPQFIFQYYREEENGRGNFPPRFSGLQFPNYSSELNVNALELDDSALYLCASSLQGAATEAFFGQGTRLTVV.